A selection of T cell receptor beta chains follows, all from one sample in a study of T cells after yellow fever vaccination. A single record per CDR3 protein comes from TCRdb applying MiXCR to the 5' RACE reads. This sample carries 250,000 to 300,000 distinct CDR3 sequences, approximately 13% of them seen once, and the ten largest clones take roughly 0.5%. Here the sequenced sample was CD4+ T cells sorted from PBMCs, taken 45 days after the yellow fever booster vaccination. These receptors all stem from a man aged 25-40 years who received the YFV17D yellow fever vaccine. CDR3s leave out the opening cysteine and the closing phenylalanine or tryptophan. Each record gives: V gene, J gene, CDR3 protein.

V gene: TRBV7-2
J gene: TRBJ1-6
CDR3 protein: ASSARTGGSPLH

V gene: TRBV3-1
J gene: TRBJ2-4
CDR3 protein: ASSPESRIQY

V gene: TRBV29-1
J gene: TRBJ2-1
CDR3 protein: SVEDLAGGEQF

V gene: TRBV28
J gene: TRBJ2-5
CDR3 protein: ASSFEDRGWAQY

V gene: TRBV28
J gene: TRBJ2-7
CDR3 protein: ASSLGQGRTYEQY

V gene: TRBV5-1
J gene: TRBJ2-1
CDR3 protein: ASSPSPGNYNEQF

V gene: TRBV2
J gene: TRBJ2-7
CDR3 protein: ASSEMGTTMRQY

V gene: TRBV20-1
J gene: TRBJ1-1
CDR3 protein: SAKQGLGTEAF

V gene: TRBV20-1
J gene: TRBJ1-2
CDR3 protein: SASPLPRSGYT

V gene: TRBV29-1
J gene: TRBJ2-1
CDR3 protein: SVVASGKIWEQF

V gene: TRBV5-1
J gene: TRBJ1-2
CDR3 protein: ASSLEGLTHGYT

V gene: TRBV7-9
J gene: TRBJ2-7
CDR3 protein: ASSLGQGWSRY

V gene: TRBV12-3/TRBV12-4
J gene: TRBJ2-3
CDR3 protein: ASSLSINTQY

V gene: TRBV14
J gene: TRBJ2-1
CDR3 protein: ASSQTKRVNEQF

V gene: TRBV5-1
J gene: TRBJ2-1
CDR3 protein: ASSLGTSGAQVREQF

V gene: TRBV7-3
J gene: TRBJ2-2
CDR3 protein: ASSLGLSGELF

V gene: TRBV11-1
J gene: TRBJ1-3
CDR3 protein: ASSPGSGGPRSGNTIY

V gene: TRBV20-1
J gene: TRBJ2-7
CDR3 protein: SAKGTGNYEQY

V gene: TRBV29-1
J gene: TRBJ2-1
CDR3 protein: SVVAIVDEQF

V gene: TRBV5-1
J gene: TRBJ1-2
CDR3 protein: ASSSTGSYGYT

V gene: TRBV10-3
J gene: TRBJ2-7
CDR3 protein: AISPGTAFYEQY

V gene: TRBV10-1
J gene: TRBJ2-1
CDR3 protein: ASSESGRPLGQF

V gene: TRBV12-3/TRBV12-4
J gene: TRBJ1-1
CDR3 protein: ASSLRATGNTEAF

V gene: TRBV5-1
J gene: TRBJ1-4
CDR3 protein: ASSSGSTNEKLF

V gene: TRBV7-2
J gene: TRBJ2-1
CDR3 protein: ASSFDRSPNEQF

V gene: TRBV7-6
J gene: TRBJ2-7
CDR3 protein: ASSRSRDRSYEQY

V gene: TRBV7-9
J gene: TRBJ2-5
CDR3 protein: ASSVDRDQETQY

V gene: TRBV27
J gene: TRBJ1-2
CDR3 protein: ASREAGRYLGYT

V gene: TRBV2
J gene: TRBJ2-7
CDR3 protein: ASSGLLPRDEQY

V gene: TRBV6-1
J gene: TRBJ1-2
CDR3 protein: ASTSNYGYT

V gene: TRBV3-1
J gene: TRBJ2-5
CDR3 protein: ASSTPSGRRETQY

V gene: TRBV20-1
J gene: TRBJ2-1
CDR3 protein: SASSGNNEQF

V gene: TRBV10-3
J gene: TRBJ2-5
CDR3 protein: AISRDQETQY

V gene: TRBV20-1
J gene: TRBJ2-7
CDR3 protein: SAPGRANYEQY

V gene: TRBV5-1
J gene: TRBJ2-7
CDR3 protein: ASSLGRQGLEQY

V gene: TRBV5-1
J gene: TRBJ2-1
CDR3 protein: ASSLDLTNEQF

V gene: TRBV18
J gene: TRBJ1-1
CDR3 protein: ASSPPVTVNTEAF

V gene: TRBV5-1
J gene: TRBJ2-5
CDR3 protein: ASSIQTGPAETQY

V gene: TRBV18
J gene: TRBJ2-7
CDR3 protein: ASSPGTDASGRFLYYEQY

V gene: TRBV10-3
J gene: TRBJ2-3
CDR3 protein: AITGAGDDTQY

V gene: TRBV12-3/TRBV12-4
J gene: TRBJ2-3
CDR3 protein: ASSTRQDTQY

V gene: TRBV12-3/TRBV12-4
J gene: TRBJ2-4
CDR3 protein: ASSLPGVDIQY

V gene: TRBV20-1
J gene: TRBJ2-1
CDR3 protein: SVILGTRDEQF

V gene: TRBV7-6
J gene: TRBJ2-7
CDR3 protein: ASSLRPWGSEDEQY

V gene: TRBV7-2
J gene: TRBJ1-1
CDR3 protein: ASSSTRTALNTEAF

V gene: TRBV7-2
J gene: TRBJ2-1
CDR3 protein: ASSPQMSGSSSEQF

V gene: TRBV4-3
J gene: TRBJ2-1
CDR3 protein: ASSQAGGPEPAYNEQF

V gene: TRBV6-2/TRBV6-3
J gene: TRBJ2-1
CDR3 protein: ASTKIRGYNEQF

V gene: TRBV5-6
J gene: TRBJ2-1
CDR3 protein: ASRVRAGEGDEQF

V gene: TRBV27
J gene: TRBJ2-7
CDR3 protein: ASSPRQITHEQY

V gene: TRBV20-1
J gene: TRBJ2-2
CDR3 protein: SASTRGSAGELF

V gene: TRBV10-3
J gene: TRBJ2-5
CDR3 protein: ATSSGQGEETQY

V gene: TRBV3-1
J gene: TRBJ1-5
CDR3 protein: ASSQANTGQPQH

V gene: TRBV6-5
J gene: TRBJ2-5
CDR3 protein: ASGRPQETQY

V gene: TRBV29-1
J gene: TRBJ2-1
CDR3 protein: SVIWSSYNEQF